These 9 T cell receptor beta chains originate from one sample sequenced in a study of cytomegalovirus exposure and HLA in healthy donors. In the PCR, 60 Vbeta and 13 Jbeta primers were used. Libraries were prepared by immunoSEQ multiplex PCR; TCRdb keeps only in-frame clonotypes and omits some of them. Of over 150,000 clones in the sample, approximately 78% were seen once. The specimen sequenced was PBMCs. These receptors were collected from a girl aged 2 to 9 in good health and CMV-seropositive.

The chain carries TRBV28 and TRBJ1-2; perhaps TRBD1 as D (5 bases). The CDR3 sequence is 17 residues long. Trimming shortened V by 8 bases and J by 0 bases, and 22 bases separated the two germline ends. From germline, CDR1 is MDHEN and CDR2 SYDVKM. The CDR3 sequence is CASQGLGPTGANYGYTF. CDR3 nucleotides: TGTGCCAGCCAGGGATTAGGACCGACGGGAGCTAACTATGGCTACACCTTC.

The V gene is TRBV10-3, the J gene TRBJ2-5; a weak D match, TRBD2 (6 bases). Trimming removed 0 bases from V and 1 base from J, with 9 bases in between. CDR1 ENHRY and CDR2 SYGVKD come from the germline V gene. The CDR3 extends over 15 amino acids. The CDR3 DNA follows: TGTGCCATCAGTGAGTCTGGAGGGGTCCAAGAGACCCAGTACTTC. Its translation: CAISESGGVQETQYF.

The J gene is TRBJ2-1, the V gene TRBV5-4; tentative D call: TRBD1 (7 bases). This CDR3 is 15 amino acids long. Germline V gene data show CDR1 as SGHNT and CDR2 as YYREEE (reference sequence). Trimming removed 4 bases from V and 4 bases from J, with 15 bases in between. In DNA form, the CDR3 reads TGTGCCAGCAGCGGAGGGGGCAGCGGGTACAATGAGCAGTTCTTC. Protein: CASSGGGSGYNEQFF.

The sample holds one count of this clone. The rearrangement joins TRBV28 to TRBJ2-1; D possibly corresponds to TRBD2 (6 bases). CDR1 and CDR2 (germline): MDHEN, SYDVKM. The CDR3 length is 19 residues. Trimming left V 3 bases short and J 0 bases short, with 21 bases between. CDR3 protein: CASSFLSLGRRSSYNEQFF. CDR3 DNA sequence: TGTGCCAGCAGTTTTTTATCATTGGGGAGGAGGAGCTCCTACAATGAGCAGTTCTTC.

The chain carries TRBV4-1 and TRBJ2-7; TRBD1 matches at 9 bases. The junction had 14 bases not matched to a gene; V was cut back by 4 bases and J by 4 bases. Germline V gene lookup returns CDR1 MGHRA and CDR2 YSYEKL. The CDR3 covers 17 residues. Here the CDR3 reads CASSPLTPGQGSYEQYF. In nucleotides, the CDR3 is TGCGCCAGCAGCCCATTGACTCCGGGACAGGGTTCGTACGAGCAGTACTTC.

This chain connects TRBV2 to TRBJ1-4; D is perhaps TRBD1 (5 bases). The germline CDR1 and CDR2 sequences are SNHLY and FYNNEI. This CDR3 is 15 amino acids long. V was shortened by 6 bases and J by 2 bases, with 13 bases between the two germline ends. Written as DNA, the CDR3 is TGTGCCAGCAGAAAAGGGGCTTGGACTAATGAAAAACTGTTTTTT. This encodes CASRKGAWTNEKLFF.

The chain couples TRBV29-1 to TRBJ2-7; 8 bases are a match to TRBD1. The CDR3 runs to 14 residues. J was trimmed by 0 bases and V by 6 bases; bases with no gene match: 7. The V gene's germline CDR1 is SQVTM and CDR2 ANQGSEA. The DNA for the CDR3 is TGCAGCGTCAAGGGACAGGATAGCTCCTACGAGCAGTACTTC. Protein sequence: CSVKGQDSSYEQYF.

V is TRBV6-5 and J is TRBJ1-4; D remains unclear. V shed 2 bases and J shed 8 bases, with 6 bases lying between them. Germline V gives CDR1 MNHEY, CDR2 SVGAGI. The length of the CDR3 is 12 residues. CDR3 DNA sequence: TGTGCCAGCAGTTACGTCGGGGAAAAACTGTTTTTT. The encoded protein is CASSYVGEKLFF.

V gene TRBV27 combines with J gene TRBJ1-5, with TRBD1 matching over 7 bases. V lost 6 bases and J lost 3; bases outside the gene matches: 14. Germline CDR1 and CDR2: MNHEY and SMNVEV (reference sequence). The CDR3 is 17 amino acids. CDR3 residues: CASSPGVGTDYNQPQHF. CDR3 in DNA: TGTGCCAGCAGCCCCGGGGTCGGGACAGATTACAATCAGCCCCAGCATTTT.